These 7 T cell receptor beta chains were sequenced from one sample in a study of shared clonotypes between healthy human individuals. The table came from immunoSEQ multiplex PCR; TCRdb's copy has only in-frame clones and leaves some out. Here the sample spans about 2.4 million clones, approximately 93% being singletons. Sequencing was done on a sample of naive CD4+ T cells from PBMCs. As to subset: CD45RA+ positively selected. These receptors came from a man aged 18 to 29 in good health. Some clones in this sample may be carry-over from other donors' samples.

Remarks on this clone: Other DNA sequences in this sample translate to the same CDR3. V is TRBV7-9 and J is TRBJ2-1; no clear D gene. This CDR3 comprises 12 residues. The ends were cut back, 5 bases at V and 5 bases at J, with 7 bases in the middle. Germline V CDR1 and CDR2: SEHNR, FQNEAQ (reference sequence). The CDR3 reads CASSPWDNEQFF. The CDR3 DNA is TGTGCCAGCAGCCCCTGGGACAATGAGCAGTTCTTC. Using reference TRBV7-9 and TRBJ2-1 for the parts outside the CDR3, the full variable domain is DTGVSQNPRHKITKRGQNVTFRCDPISEHNRLYWYRQTLGQGPEFLTYFQNEAQLEKSRLLSDRFSAERPKGSFSTLEIQRTEQGDSAMYLCASSPWDNEQFFGPGTRLTVL.

This CDR3 is CASSQGTGISGANVLTF. Here the CDR3 DNA reads TGTGCCAGCAGCCAGGGGACAGGGATCTCTGGGGCCAACGTCCTGACTTTC. The V gene is TRBV4-2, the J gene TRBJ2-6; 9 bases are a match to TRBD1. Germline V gene data show CDR1 as LGHNA and CDR2 as YNFKEQ. The ends lost 3 bases at V and 0 bases at J; junction bases unmatched: 3. There are 17 residues in the CDR3.

This chain connects TRBV19 to TRBJ1-1; the D is unclear. CDR1 and CDR2 (germline): LNHDA, SQIVND (reference sequence). This CDR3 is built from 16 residues. V was shortened by 5 bases and J by 1 base, with 17 bases between the two germline ends. Here the CDR3 reads CASSEEPWRRNTEAFF. The CDR3 nucleotides read TGTGCCAGTAGTGAGGAGCCTTGGCGAAGGAACACTGAAGCTTTCTTT.

There are a few counts of this clone. The chain combines TRBV30 with TRBJ2-7, with D maybe TRBD1 (6 bases). The CDR3 length is 13 residues. Germline loops: CDR1 GTSNPN, CDR2 SVGIG (reference sequence). V lost 4 bases and J lost 0, with 10 bases in between. This CDR3 reads CAWTNRVSYEQYF. CDR3 coding DNA: TGTGCCTGGACGAACAGGGTCTCCTACGAGCAGTACTTC.

This clone was found once. The chain carries TRBV27 and TRBJ2-1, with 14 positions matching TRBD2. This CDR3 comprises 20 residues. The V and J ends lost 1 base and 7 bases, in that order; junction bases with no gene match: 15. Germline V gene lookup returns CDR1 MNHEY and CDR2 SMNVEV (reference sequence). CDR3: CASSLWSSKGLAGVRNEQFF. CDR3 DNA: TGTGCCAGCAGTTTATGGAGCTCGAAGGGACTAGCGGGAGTGCGTAATGAGCAGTTCTTC.

This chain connects TRBV2 to TRBJ1-1; D is undetermined. Per germline, CDR1 SNHLY and CDR2 FYNNEI. Trimming took off 6 bases at V and 8 bases at J, with 10 bases between the two ends. The CDR3 covers 11 residues. The CDR3, as DNA: TGTGCCAGCAGCGGCGGGGTGGAAGCTTTCTTT. The encoded protein is CASSGGVEAFF.

The rearrangement uses TRBV9 and TRBJ2-7, with D perhaps TRBD1 (6 bases). The germline CDR1 and CDR2 sequences are SGDLS and YYNGEE. V gave up 4 bases and J gave up 0 bases, with 14 bases separating them. There are 15 residues in the CDR3. CDR3 in DNA: TGTGCCAGCAGCTTCGGGACAACTAGCTCCTACGAGCAGTACTTC. Translation gives CASSFGTTSSYEQYF.